The sequence of this T cell receptor beta chain was determined in a study of T cell repertoires in cytomegalovirus infection. Turning to the study itself: From public TCR beta signatures came an indication of both CMV infection and matching HLA type.

MiXCR, applied by TCRdb to the reads, yields one record per CDR3 protein. The data hold 350,000 to 500,000 distinct CDR3 sequences, with about a third observed a single time. Regarding the study as a whole: Using cumulative public TCR beta family frequency, the authors identified those who carried CMV together with the relevant HLA.

Germline loops: CDR1 MNHEY, CDR2 SVGEGT. Between the trimmed V and J ends, which lost 8 bases and 2 bases, there was a span of 22 bases. This CDR3 has 16 residues. With regard to this clonotype: As yet, its antigen is unknown.

Sample: PBMCs. The clonotype originates from a human donor in good health (CMV status not recorded). Some clones in this sample may be carry-over from other donors' samples. This chain connects TRBV6-2 or TRBV6-3 to TRBJ2-7; maybe TRBD2 (6 bases). In nucleotides, the CDR3 is TGTGCCAGCTGTGGAGAGGAGGGCGCGATTCCCTACGAGCAGTACTTC. Its translation: CASCGEEGAIPYEQYF.